Here is one TCR beta chain with its context. The ends were cut back, 10 bases at V and 1 base at J, with 19 bases in the middle. Germline V lookup: CDR1 MNHNY, CDR2 SVGAGI (reference sequence). The CDR3 length is 15 residues. RNA transcripts were the template for amplifying TCR beta CDR3 regions. HTBI primers were the set used in a first-round RT-PCR of the TCR CDR3. TCRdb fed the multiplex PCR reads into MiXCR, producing one record per CDR3 protein. The table includes 750,000 to 950,000 distinct CDR3 sequences, more than 30% detected once. The data are from a study of T cells in Graves' hyperthyroidism and ophthalmopathy.

The sequencing input was blood. The sequence came from a man younger than 35 with Graves' hyperthyroidism. The rearrangement links TRBV6-6 to TRBJ1-2; no firm D call. The CDR3 nucleotides are TGTGCCACGACGGAAATAGGACGTATTAACTATGGCTACACCTTC. It yields the protein CATTEIGRINYGYTF.